This T cell receptor (beta chain) was recorded in a study of response to subunit inactivated influenza vaccine. TCRdb passed the RT-PCR reads through MiXCR, listing each CDR3 protein once. Seen here are 650,000 or so distinct CDR3 sequences, about 14% observed once, and the top ten hold roughly 7.2%. There are a few counts of this clonotype. Antigen specificity is unknown. The study's findings and limits: Authors proposed each seasonal influenza vaccination draws in few new T cells.

Germline V CDR1 and CDR2: SGHRS, YFSETQ. Trimming took 4 bases from V and 4 from J, leaving 14 bases between them. There are 14 residues in the CDR3. The specimen comprised PBMCs from blood, sampled 14 to 15 days before vaccination. This receptor was obtained from a man aged 45 to 65 who received an inactivated influenza vaccine. The V gene is TRBV5-1, the J gene TRBJ1-1; D is undetermined. The CDR3 protein is CASSNSARSTEAFF. Written as DNA, the CDR3 is TGCGCCAGCAGCAACTCCGCAAGGAGCACTGAAGCTTTCTTT.